This T cell receptor (beta chain) was sequenced in a study of human T cells and chemical hapten exposure. Study-level findings and limits: It was expanded TCRs that formed significantly more large CDR3 similarity clusters than controls did.

This clonotype was found many times. Its specificity is unknown. With 5 bases removed from V and 2 bases from J, the gap between germline ends came to 14 bases. CDR1 SGDLS and CDR2 YYNGEE come from the germline V gene. CDR3 size: 16 residues. The time point was: patch test 1, 2 weeks after DPC sensitization. Specified treatment: therapeutic diphenylcyclopropenone sensitization with weekly scalp DPC. Unique molecular identifiers were attached to individual cDNA molecules during library preparation. Per the study methods: The median was about 100,000 TCRs per sample, ranging roughly 20,000 to 690,600. TCRdb reprocessed the RACE reads with MiXCR, giving one entry per CDR3 protein. The V and J calls reflect TCRdb's pipeline rather than the authors' work. The sample consists of a few hundred thousand distinct CDR3 sequences, roughly 5% of them appearing once.

The sequence derives from a woman aged 45-59 years with alopecia areata. Some clones in this sample may be carry-over from other donors' samples. The sequencing here drew on whole blood, taken in connection with sensitization to the hapten diphenylcyclopropenone (DPC). The chain recombines TRBV9 with TRBJ1-6; D remains ambiguous. CDR3 loop: CASSEDPGTYNSPLHF. The CDR3 nucleotides are TGTGCCAGCAGTGAGGACCCTGGCACCTATAATTCACCCCTCCACTTT. Based on the CDR3 plus reference TRBV9 and TRBJ1-6, the full variable domain is DSGVTQTPKHLITATGQRVTLRCSPRSGDLSVYWYQQSLDQGLQFLIQYYNGEERAKGNILERFSAQQFPDLHSELNLSSLELGDSALYFCASSEDPGTYNSPLHFGNGTRLTVT.